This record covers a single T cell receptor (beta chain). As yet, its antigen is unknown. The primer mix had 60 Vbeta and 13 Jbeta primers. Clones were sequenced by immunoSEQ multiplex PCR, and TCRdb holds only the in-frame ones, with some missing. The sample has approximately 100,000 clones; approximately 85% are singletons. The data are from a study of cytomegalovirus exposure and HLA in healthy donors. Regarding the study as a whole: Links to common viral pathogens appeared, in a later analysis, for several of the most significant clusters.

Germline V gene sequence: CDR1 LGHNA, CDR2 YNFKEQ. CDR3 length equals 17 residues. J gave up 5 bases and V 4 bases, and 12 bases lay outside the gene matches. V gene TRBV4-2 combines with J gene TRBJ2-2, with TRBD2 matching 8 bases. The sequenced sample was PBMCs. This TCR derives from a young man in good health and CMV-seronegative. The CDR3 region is CASSPRFSGGVTGELFF. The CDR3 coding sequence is TGTGCCAGCAGCCCTCGTTTCTCGGGGGGGGTTACCGGGGAGCTGTTTTTT.